The 27 T cell receptor beta chains given below trace back to one sample, sequenced in a study of blood T cells in healthy people across ages. A second PCR, run for about 7 to 11 cycles, used a sample-barcoded 5' primer plus a J-beta primer mix. TCRdb ran MiXCR on the 5' RACE reads and lists one entry per CDR3 protein. The top ten hold under 30% of the sample, which has over 1,500,000 distinct CDR3 sequences, 35% to 50% seen once. The specimen sequenced was blood. These receptor sequences come from a human donor in good health.

This clonotype was found a few times. CDR3: CASSKRSGTGAVSGYTF. The CDR3 coding sequence is TGTGCCAGCAGTAAACGTTCCGGGACAGGGGCGGTTTCTGGCTACACCTTC. V is TRBV6-1 and J is TRBJ1-2; TRBD1 agrees at 10 bases. J lost 7 bases, V lost 5 bases, and 16 bases had no gene match. Germline V lookup: CDR1 MNHNS, CDR2 SASEGT. The CDR3 contains 17 residues.

The chain couples TRBV20-1 to TRBJ2-7; 11 bases match TRBD1. The CDR3 has 15 residues. The V segment lost 0 bases and the J segment 4 bases; nucleotides outside the gene matches: 5. Germline CDR1 DFQATT, CDR2 SNEGSKA (reference sequence). Written as DNA, the CDR3 is TGCAGTGCTAGAGATGGGACAGGGGGAATTTACGAGCAGTACTTC. It codes for CSARDGTGGIYEQYF.

The chain is built from TRBV4-3 and TRBJ2-1; 9 bases align to TRBD1. J lost 7 bases, V lost 0 bases, and 13 bases had no gene match. The CDR3 totals 18 residues. Looked up from germline, CDR1 is LGHNA and CDR2 is YSLEER. The CDR3 region has the DNA TGCGCCAGCAGCCAAGATATCCCTCCGGGACAGGGTCATAATGAGCAGTTCTTC. Protein sequence: CASSQDIPPGQGHNEQFF.

The J gene is TRBJ1-1, the V gene TRBV6-6; tentative D call: TRBD1 (5 bases). Trimming left V 8 bases short and J 5 bases short, with 12 bases between. Germline V gene data show CDR1 as MNHNY and CDR2 as SVGAGI (reference sequence). The CDR3 has 12 amino acids. For the CDR3, the DNA is TGTGCCAGCCTTGAGGGGAATACTGAAGCTTTCTTT. Its translation: CASLEGNTEAFF.

This clonotype has only a few counts. V is TRBV28 and J is TRBJ1-2; D not resolved. Trimming cost V 5 bases and J 2 bases, with 12 bases left between them. There are 14 residues in the CDR3. The germline CDR1 and CDR2 sequences are MDHEN and SYDVKM. CDR3 coding DNA: TGTGCCAGCAGTCCTAGAGGAGAAAACTATGGCTACACCTTC. Translation gives CASSPRGENYGYTF.

This clonotype was observed a handful of times. The V call is TRBV4-1, the J call TRBJ1-1; D might be TRBD1 (5 bases). The germline V gene encodes CDR1 MGHRA and CDR2 YSYEKL. V lost 1 base and J lost 4, with 10 bases in between. This CDR3 has 14 residues. The CDR3 protein is CASSQVAGGTEAFF. DNA for the CDR3: TGCGCCAGCAGCCAAGTTGCCGGGGGCACTGAAGCTTTCTTT.

The genes are TRBV11-2 and TRBJ2-7, with 8 bases that match TRBD2. The J segment lost 1 base and the V segment lost 4 bases, leaving 9 bases of the junction unmatched. Germline V gives CDR1 SGHAT, CDR2 FQNNGV. The CDR3 contains 16 residues. The CDR3 DNA reads TGTGCCAGCAGCTCCCCATCCAGCGGGGGTTCCTACGAGCAGTACTTC. Amino acid sequence: CASSSPSSGGSYEQYF.

This chain links TRBV9 with TRBJ2-3, with TRBD2 as a possible D gene (5 bases). Germline assignment: CDR1 SGDLS and CDR2 YYNGEE. The CDR3 is 16 residues long. Trimming left V 0 bases short and J 1 base short, with 12 bases between. The CDR3 loop reads CASSVGTSFGTDTQYF. CDR3 DNA sequence: TGTGCCAGCAGCGTAGGGACTTCGTTTGGCACAGATACGCAGTATTTT.

The chain joins TRBV7-9 to TRBJ1-1; unclear D gene. Germline CDR1 reads SEHNR; CDR2 reads FQNEAQ (reference sequence). V lost 5 bases, J lost 1 base, and 8 bases lay in between. The length of the CDR3 is 13 residues. The CDR3 bases are TGTGCCAGCAGCGGGTGGGGGAACACTGAAGCTTTCTTT. Translated: CASSGWGNTEAFF.

About this clonotype itself: A much larger clone differs from this one at a single base, so this may be a read error. The chain is built from TRBV7-2 and TRBJ2-4; 9 nucleotides line up with TRBD1. V lost 5 bases to trimming and J lost 10 bases; unmatched junction nucleotides: 9. The CDR3 is 14 residues long. The V gene's germline CDR1 is SGHTA and CDR2 FQGNSA. The chain's CDR3 is CASSPGTGTGIQYF. The DNA of the CDR3 is TGTGCCAGCAGCCCTGGGACAGGGACGGGGATTCAGTACTTC.

The chain carries TRBV29-1 and TRBJ2-7, with a tentative D call TRBD2 (7 bases). Between the trimmed V and J ends, which lost 7 bases and 2 bases, there was a span of 15 bases. The CDR3 totals 13 residues. Germline V gene data show CDR1 as SQVTM and CDR2 as ANQGSEA. CDR3 sequence: CSAGGQTPYEQYF. The CDR3 coding sequence is TGCAGCGCGGGAGGACAGACACCCTACGAGCAGTACTTC.

Regarding this clonotype: A read error may be the cause here, since a much bigger clone is one base away. The genes are TRBV5-1 and TRBJ2-7, with 11 bases that match TRBD2. The CDR3 contains 14 residues. Germline V gives CDR1 SGHRS, CDR2 YFSETQ. CDR3 nucleotide sequence: TGCGCCAGCAGTCCTACTAGCGGGGGCTACGGGCAGTACTTC. It encodes CASSPTSGGYGQYF. The whole variable domain, remainder taken from reference TRBV5-1 and TRBJ2-7, is KAGVTQTPRYLIKTRGQQVTLSCSPISGHRSVSWYQQTPGQGLQFLFEYFSETQRNKGNFPGRFSGRQFSNSRSEMNVSTLELGDSALYLCASSPTSGGYGQYFGPGTRLTVT.

The chain links TRBV7-2 to TRBJ2-2; D ambiguous. There are 12 residues in the CDR3. Looked up from germline, CDR1 is SGHTA and CDR2 is FQGNSA. V shed 0 bases and J shed 9 bases, with 5 bases lying between them. CDR3 in DNA: TGTGCCAGCAGCTTAGCGCAACGGGAGCTGTTTTTT. Amino acid sequence: CASSLAQRELFF.

As regards this clonotype: An end of the junction does not agree with germline; a read error may underlie this. The chain joins TRBV7-2 to TRBJ2-3; 7 bases fit TRBD1. The CDR3 has 16 amino acids. Looked up from germline, CDR1 is SGHTA and CDR2 is FQGNSA. The CDR3 protein is CASSFPRDRNTDTQYF. As DNA, the CDR3 is TGTGCTAGCAGCTTTCCCCGGGACAGAAACACAGATACGCAGTATTTT. The full variable domain, rest sourced from reference TRBV7-2 and TRBJ2-3, is GAGVSQSPSNKVTEKGKDVELRCDPISGHTALYWYRQSLGQGLEFLIYFQGNSAPDKSGLPSDRFSAERTGGSVSTLTIQRTQQEDSAVYLCASSFPRDRNTDTQYFGPGTRLTVL.

This clonotype turned up a few times. V gene TRBV29-1 combines with J gene TRBJ1-2; D is ambiguous. Germline V gene lookup returns CDR1 SQVTM and CDR2 ANQGSEA. Trimming took 2 bases from V and 2 from J, leaving 6 bases between them. The CDR3 is made up of 12 amino acids. The DNA of the CDR3 is TGCAGCGTTGAATACACCAACTATGGCTACACCTTC. Translation gives CSVEYTNYGYTF.

This clonotype was detected once. One end of the junction does not line up with germline, which may come from a read error. This sequence joins TRBV18 and TRBJ1-5, with 9 bases aligning to TRBD1. The CDR3 runs to 15 residues. Germline V CDR1 and CDR2: KGHSH, LQKENI. CDR3: CASPPNRGPGQPQHF. DNA of the CDR3: TGTGCCAGCCCACCAAACAGGGGGCCAGGTCAGCCCCAGCATTTT.

J is TRBJ1-5 and V is TRBV20-1; 10 bases align to TRBD1. The trim removed 3 bases at V and 6 bases at J, leaving 8 bases unmatched. This CDR3 spans 15 amino acids. Germline CDR1 reads DFQATT; CDR2 reads SNEGSKA (reference sequence). CDR3 amino acids: CSASWGQGIGQPQHF. The CDR3 DNA is TGCAGTGCTAGTTGGGGACAGGGGATCGGTCAGCCCCAGCATTTT.

The chain couples TRBV13 to TRBJ1-2; D is possibly TRBD1 (6 bases). V was pared by 5 bases and J by 8 bases, with 15 bases between. Germline lookup yields CDR1 PRHDT and CDR2 FYEKMQ (reference sequence). This CDR3 comprises 13 residues. CDR3 coding DNA: TGTGCCAGCAGCGACAGGCCCTTAGAAGGCTACACCTTC. Translated, it gives CASSDRPLEGYTF.

This clonotype was seen more than once but under ten times. The rearrangement links TRBV11-1 to TRBJ2-7; D is unclear. V was trimmed by 5 bases and J by 0 bases, leaving 14 bases between them. Looked up from germline, CDR1 is SGHAT and CDR2 is FQDESV (reference sequence). The CDR3 is 15 amino acids. Here the CDR3 reads CASSMDAQFSYEQYF. CDR3 in DNA: TGTGCCAGCAGCATGGACGCCCAGTTCTCCTACGAGCAGTACTTC.

This clonotype came up once. The chain couples TRBV10-3 to TRBJ1-4; no definite D call. Looked up from germline, CDR1 is ENHRY and CDR2 is SYGVKD. Trimming stripped 8 bases from V and 0 bases from J, with 4 bases between. The CDR3 consists of 12 residues. The CDR3 here is CAIGATNEKLFF. The DNA for the CDR3 is TGTGCCATCGGCGCAACTAATGAAAAACTGTTTTTT.

This clonotype was picked up many times. The chain joins TRBV20-1 to TRBJ1-2; D possibly corresponds to TRBD1 (5 bases). The CDR3 runs to 13 residues. The germline V gene encodes CDR1 DFQATT and CDR2 SNEGSKA (reference sequence). V lost 0 bases and J 8 bases, leaving 13 bases between the germline ends. CDR3 bases: TGCAGTGCTAGAGAGAGTGGGACGGGAGGCTACACCTTC. This codes for CSARESGTGGYTF.

This clonotype has more than one count but fewer than ten. The rearrangement links TRBV5-1 to TRBJ1-2; D ambiguous. V dropped 1 base and J dropped 4 bases, with 17 bases sitting between them. CDR3 length: 16 amino acids. Germline V gene data show CDR1 as SGHRS and CDR2 as YFSETQ. For the CDR3, the DNA is TGCGCCAGCAGCTTGTTCCCAGGAGCGATCCTCTATGGCTACACCTTC. It is translated as CASSLFPGAILYGYTF.

The V call is TRBV7-8, the J call TRBJ1-2, with TRBD1 identical over 8 bases. CDR1 is SGHVS and CDR2 is FQNEAQ in the germline V gene. The ends lost 2 bases at V and 5 bases at J; junction bases unmatched: 4. This CDR3 is 14 amino acids long. As DNA, the CDR3 is TGTGCCAGCAGCTTACGTCGGACAGGGTATGGCTACACCTTC. Translation gives CASSLRRTGYGYTF.

In its sample, this clonotype was seen a few times. The rearrangement links TRBV5-1 to TRBJ2-3; no firm D call. CDR3 size: 16 residues. CDR1 is SGHRS, CDR2 YFSETQ, per germline. The ends were cut back, 0 bases at V and 0 bases at J, with 11 bases in the middle. For the CDR3, the DNA is TGCGCCAGCAGCTTGGCCAGGACCGCGAGCACAGATACGCAGTATTTT. It encodes CASSLARTASTDTQYF.

The V gene is TRBV20-1, the J gene TRBJ1-2, with 8 bases matching TRBD1. Germline V gives CDR1 DFQATT, CDR2 SNEGSKA (reference sequence). The V gene end was trimmed by 3 bases and the J gene end by 3 bases; junction bases not matched to a gene: 3. The CDR3 sequence is 13 residues long. CDR3 nucleotide sequence: TGCAGTGCTAGTGCAGGGGGCGACTATGGCTACACCTTC. Translated: CSASAGGDYGYTF.

The chain uses TRBV4-1 and TRBJ2-1, with no clear D. V lost 3 bases to trimming and J lost 8 bases, with 14 bases between them. The CDR3 spans 14 residues. CDR1 is MGHRA and CDR2 is YSYEKL in the germline V gene. The DNA of the CDR3 is TGCGCCAGCAGCCAGGACCGAGCTGGGGATGAGCAGTTCTTC. Its protein is CASSQDRAGDEQFF.

This clonotype came up a few times. CDR3 loop: CSARVAGAHTF. The DNA for the CDR3 is TGCAGTGCTAGAGTGGCAGGGGCTCACACCTTC. The genes are TRBV20-1 and TRBJ1-2, with a weak D call TRBD1 (6 bases). V dropped 1 base and J dropped 12 bases, with 12 bases sitting between them. CDR3 length equals 11 residues. CDR1 is DFQATT and CDR2 is SNEGSKA in the germline V gene (reference sequence).